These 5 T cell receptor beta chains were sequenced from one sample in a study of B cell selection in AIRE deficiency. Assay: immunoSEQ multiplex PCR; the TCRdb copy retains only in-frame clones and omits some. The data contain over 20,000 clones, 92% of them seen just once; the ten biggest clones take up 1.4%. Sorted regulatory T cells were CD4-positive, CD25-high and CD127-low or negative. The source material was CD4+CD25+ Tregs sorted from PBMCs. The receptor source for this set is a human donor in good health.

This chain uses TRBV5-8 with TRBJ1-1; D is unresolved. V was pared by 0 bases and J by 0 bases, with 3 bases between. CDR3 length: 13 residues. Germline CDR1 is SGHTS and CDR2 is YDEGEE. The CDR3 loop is CASSLGVNTEAFF. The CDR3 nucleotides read TGTGCCAGCAGCTTGGGGGTGAACACTGAAGCTTTCTTT. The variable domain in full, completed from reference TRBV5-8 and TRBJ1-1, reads EAGVTQSPTHLIKTRGQQATLRCSPISGHTSVYWYQQALGLGLQFLLWYDEGEERNRGNFPPRFSGRQFPNYSSELNVNALELEDSALYLCASSLGVNTEAFFGQGTRLTVV.

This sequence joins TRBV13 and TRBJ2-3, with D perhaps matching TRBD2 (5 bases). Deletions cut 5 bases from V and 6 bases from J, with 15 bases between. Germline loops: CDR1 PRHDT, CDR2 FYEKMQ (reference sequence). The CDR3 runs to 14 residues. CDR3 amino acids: CASSPGPGGDTQYF. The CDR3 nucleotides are TGTGCCAGCAGCCCCGGTCCAGGCGGGGATACGCAGTATTTT.

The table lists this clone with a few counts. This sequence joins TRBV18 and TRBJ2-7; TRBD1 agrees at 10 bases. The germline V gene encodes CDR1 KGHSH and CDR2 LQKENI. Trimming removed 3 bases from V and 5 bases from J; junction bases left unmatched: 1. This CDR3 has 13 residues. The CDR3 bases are TGTGCCAGCTCACCCGGACAGGGGGACGAGCAGTACTTC. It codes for CASSPGQGDEQYF.

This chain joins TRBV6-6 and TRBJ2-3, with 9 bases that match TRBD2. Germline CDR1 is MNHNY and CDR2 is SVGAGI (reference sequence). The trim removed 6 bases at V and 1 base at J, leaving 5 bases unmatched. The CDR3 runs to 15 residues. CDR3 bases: TGTGCCAGCAGCCATATAGCGGGGGGCACAGATACGCAGTATTTT. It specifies CASSHIAGGTDTQYF.

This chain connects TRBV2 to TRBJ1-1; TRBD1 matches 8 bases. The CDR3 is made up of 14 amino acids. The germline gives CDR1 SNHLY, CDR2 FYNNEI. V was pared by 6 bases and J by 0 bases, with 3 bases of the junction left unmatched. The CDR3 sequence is CASRQGAMNTEAFF. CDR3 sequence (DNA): TGTGCCAGCAGGCAGGGGGCCATGAACACTGAAGCTTTCTTT. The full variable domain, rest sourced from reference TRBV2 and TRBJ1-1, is EPEVTQTPSHQVTQMGQEVILRCVPISNHLYFYWYRQILGQKVEFLVSFYNNEISEKSEIFDDQFSVERPDGSNFTLKIRSTKLEDSAMYFCASRQGAMNTEAFFGQGTRLTVV.